The entry below describes one T cell receptor (beta chain). No cognate antigen has been identified for it. No base qualities exist here, and no much larger clone lies one base off it. Libraries were prepared through the immunoSEQ multiplex PCR assay. Approximately 100,000 TCR templates per sample were assayed on the deep sequencing platform. Genomic DNA extracted from sorted T cells was the material used for TCRbeta CDR3 sequencing. In the original analysis: The R programming language was used for clonal analysis of TCRbeta CDR3 data. Comparing unstimulated samples against CFSE-low samples taken after the reaction was how alloreactive CD4+ and CD8+ clones were defined. By matching sequences to the repertoires of sorted unstimulated Treg and non-Treg cells, each alloreactive CD4+ clone was assigned a regulatory or non-regulatory origin. The table was pulled from immuneACCESS by TCRdb, which kept in-frame rearrangements only. Such tables lose some clones; where checked, under half of the loss comes from unresolved V genes, and the rest has no known cause. V, J and clone size reflect that table, while D and trimming were determined from the DNA. The sample table records 5,500 to 7,500 clones; under 80% of these occur just once. The top ten hold 15% of the sample.

Trimming takes 2 bases from V and 0 bases from J, and the germline ends sit 3 bases apart. The CDR3 contains 13 residues, cysteine and phenylalanine counted. Only the CDR3 part of the read is kept: 39 bases, read in frame from the first base. Looking up the germline V gene yields CDR1 MNHEY and CDR2 SVGAGI. The data are from a study of siplizumab effects on memory and regulatory T cells (dated by TCRdb to the late 2010s). Regarding the complete study: The effect of the anti-CD2 antibody siplizumab on alloreactive T-cell subsets was examined in allogeneic mixed lymphocyte reactions constructed from human PBMCs.

In addition, sequencing in three donor pairs included unstimulated CD8+ effector memory subsets alongside CD4+ naive, CD8+ naive, CD8+ TEMRA and CD4+ memory subsets. Sorted unstimulated T cells and proliferating T cells recovered from mixed lymphocyte reactions underwent TCRbeta CDR3 sequencing. Fresh whole blood from ten HLA-typed healthy donors served as the source for isolating PBMCs. Overall results and qualifications from the work: Compared with memory T cells, unstimulated naive T cells appeared more diverse, and naive cells seemed to make a substantial contribution to the alloresponse. Siplizumab significantly reduced the cumulative frequency of alloreactive sequences traceable to unstimulated CD4+ memory T cells. Among mappable alloreactive CD4+ clones, an average Treg-derived fraction of 68.8% was observed with siplizumab, compared with about 25% in control reactions. Roughly 75-97% of proliferating CD4+ or CD8+ clones could not be assigned a naive or memory phenotype. Because sequences at frequencies below about 10^-5 were poorly captured, only a minor fraction of alloreactive clones could be mapped back to unstimulated subsets. Whether proliferating Tregs from siplizumab cultures were suppressive was not functionally confirmed.

The V and J genes are TRBV6-5 and TRBJ2-3; the D gene lacks a confident call. This sequence was found in a human donor in good health. The sequencing input was effector memory CD8+ T cells sorted from blood. The cell subset or site label of this sample denotes: unstimulated CD8+ effector memory T cells. In nucleotides, the sequence is TGTGCCAGCAGTTACCGGAGCACAGATACGCAGTATTTT. This sequence encodes CASSYRSTDTQYF.